The 26 T cell receptor beta chains listed next were all sequenced from one sample in a study of CD8 T cells in ankylosing spondylitis. Study-wide findings and caveats: What seemed typical of ankylosing spondylitis blood was a TCR beta motif built from about 8 highly homologous variants.

Antigens for these TCRs are unknown. TCRdb called the 5' RACE reads again in MiXCR, with one record for every CDR3 protein. The table has around 770,000 distinct CDR3 sequences, 12% seen once; the top ten hold less than 0.65%. Material: blood, either unsorted or a sorted T cell fraction (not recorded which). These receptors all come from a male donor with ankylosing spondylitis.

This clonotype was counted many times. The chain links TRBV12-3 or TRBV12-4 to TRBJ2-3, with a tentative D call TRBD1 (6 bases). V lost 2 bases and J lost 0, with 15 bases in between. The CDR3 is made up of 17 amino acids. CDR3 in amino acids: CASSLPRQDFSTDTQYF. The CDR3 region has the DNA TGTGCCAGCAGTTTACCCAGACAGGACTTCAGCACAGATACGCAGTATTTT.

This clonotype was seen repeatedly, ten times or more. The chain links TRBV5-1 to TRBJ2-7, with D tentatively TRBD2 (7 bases). Between the trimmed V and J ends, which lost 4 bases and 2 bases, there was a span of 19 bases. Germline V gene lookup returns CDR1 SGHRS and CDR2 YFSETQ. CDR3 length: 16 amino acids. The CDR3 protein is CASSPEGGARTYEQYF. The CDR3 bases are TGCGCCAGCAGCCCGGAGGGGGGGGCAAGAACCTACGAGCAGTACTTC.

V and J are TRBV4-3 and TRBJ1-2, with unresolved D. This CDR3 has 13 amino acids. Germline CDR1 reads LGHNA; CDR2 reads YSLEER. The ends were cut back, 6 bases at V and 4 bases at J, with 12 bases in the middle. The CDR3 region is CASRDGPGYGYTF. The CDR3 DNA is TGCGCCAGCAGGGACGGTCCGGGCTATGGCTACACCTTC.

In this sample, this clonotype turned up a few times. The CDR3 reads CASSPMGSRPTDTQYF. DNA of the CDR3: TGTGCCAGCAGTCCTATGGGCAGTAGGCCCACAGATACGCAGTATTTT. The rearrangement uses TRBV7-6 and TRBJ2-3; no clear D gene. This CDR3 has 16 residues. Between the trimmed V and J ends, which lost 6 bases and 2 bases, there was a span of 18 bases. From germline, CDR1 is SGHVS and CDR2 FNYEAQ.

This chain links TRBV4-1 with TRBJ2-1; 13 bases match TRBD2. This CDR3 comprises 17 residues. Looked up from germline, CDR1 is MGHRA and CDR2 is YSYEKL. V shed 0 bases and J 7 bases; nucleotides not matched to a gene: 6. The CDR3 here is CASSQEAGLAGANEQFF. The CDR3 coding sequence is TGCGCCAGCAGCCAAGAAGCAGGACTAGCGGGAGCTAATGAGCAGTTCTTC.

This clonotype was seen more than once but under ten times. The V gene is TRBV30, the J gene TRBJ2-5; no definite D call. CDR1 GTSNPN and CDR2 SVGIG come from the germline V gene (reference sequence). The CDR3 runs to 14 residues. Trimming shortened V by 1 base and J by 1 base, and 10 bases separated the two germline ends. DNA for the CDR3: TGTGCCTGGAGTGCCGCTTCCCTCCAAGAGACCCAGTACTTC. Amino acid sequence: CAWSAASLQETQYF.

The rearrangement uses TRBV3-1 and TRBJ1-6; D is undetermined. Germline V gene data show CDR1 as LGHDT and CDR2 as YNNKEL (reference sequence). The CDR3 is 12 amino acids. Trimming stripped 1 base from V and 14 bases from J, with 9 bases between. The CDR3 sequence is CASSQVEDSLHF. CDR3 bases: TGTGCCAGCAGCCAAGTGGAGGACTCCCTCCACTTT. The whole variable domain, remainder taken from reference TRBV3-1 and TRBJ1-6, is DTAVSQTPKYLVTQMGNDKSIKCEQNLGHDTMYWYKQDSKKFLKIMFSYNNKELIINETVPNRFSPKSPDKAHLNLHINSLELGDSAVYFCASSQVEDSLHFGNGTRLTVT.

The chain links TRBV20-1 to TRBJ2-1; 12 bases are a match to TRBD1. The germline CDR1 and CDR2 sequences are DFQATT and SNEGSKA (reference sequence). The CDR3 extends over 15 amino acids. V lost 0 bases and J lost 13; bases outside the gene matches: 10. The CDR3 DNA is TGCAGTGCTAGAGATCCGGGACAGGGGGCTTGGGATCAGTTCTTC. Its translation: CSARDPGQGAWDQFF.

A remark on this clonotype: At one boundary the junction diverges from the germline segment, which might be a read error. V is TRBV3-1 and J is TRBJ1-2; 7 nucleotides match TRBD1. The CDR3 length is 15 residues. Germline assignment: CDR1 LGHDT and CDR2 YNNKEL (reference sequence). The CDR3 is CACSQVTQGYGGYTF. CDR3 sequence (DNA): TGTGCCTGCAGCCAAGTTACACAGGGGTATGGCGGCTACACCTTC.

The rearrangement joins TRBV5-1 to TRBJ1-3; tentatively, D is TRBD1 (6 bases). Germline V gene data show CDR1 as SGHRS and CDR2 as YFSETQ. The CDR3 sequence is 16 residues long. The V gene lost 1 base and the J gene lost 1 base, with 12 bases spanning the gap. CDR3 in DNA: TGCGCCAGCAGCTTGATTCCTACAGGGTCTGGAAACACCATATATTTT. Protein sequence: CASSLIPTGSGNTIYF. Together with reference TRBV5-1 and TRBJ1-3, the CDR3 gives the full variable domain: KAGVTQTPRYLIKTRGQQVTLSCSPISGHRSVSWYQQTPGQGLQFLFEYFSETQRNKGNFPGRFSGRQFSNSRSEMNVSTLELGDSALYLCASSLIPTGSGNTIYFGEGSWLTVV.

The chain has TRBV20-1 and TRBJ1-6; TRBD1 matches 7 bases. The V gene end was trimmed by 6 bases and the J gene end by 8 bases; junction bases not matched to a gene: 16. The germline CDR1 and CDR2 sequences are DFQATT and SNEGSKA (reference sequence). The CDR3 has 16 amino acids. CDR3: CSARTAGGRMDSPLHF. For the CDR3, the DNA is TGCAGTGCCCGAACGGCAGGGGGTCGAATGGATTCACCCCTCCACTTT.

This clonotype was recorded a few times. The chain joins TRBV12-3 or TRBV12-4 to TRBJ2-1; 7 bases match TRBD1. This CDR3 is built from 14 residues. The ends lost 5 bases at V and 2 bases at J; junction bases unmatched: 3. This CDR3 reads CASSRDRTYNEQFF. The CDR3 region has the DNA TGTGCCAGCAGTCGGGACAGAACCTACAATGAGCAGTTCTTC.

Only a few counts were recorded for this clonotype. The gene calls are TRBV10-3 and TRBJ2-3, with 8 bases matching TRBD1. This CDR3 has 14 residues. Losses at the gene ends were 7 bases for V and 1 base for J; bases not matched to a gene: 4. Germline V gene sequence: CDR1 ENHRY, CDR2 SYGVKD. This CDR3 is CAIKDREGTDTQYF. The CDR3, as DNA: TGTGCCATCAAGGACAGGGAGGGCACAGATACGCAGTATTTT.

This clonotype turned up a few times. The chain uses TRBV5-1 and TRBJ2-3, with TRBD2 matching over 7 bases. In germline, CDR1 is SGHRS, CDR2 YFSETQ. V shed 4 bases, J shed 6 bases, and the junction held 11 bases outside the gene matches. The CDR3 length is 15 residues. The CDR3 DNA sequence: TGCGCCAGCAGCCTGGGACTACAGAGCGGGGATACGCAGTATTTT. Its protein is CASSLGLQSGDTQYF.

This clonotype appeared a few times. The chain uses TRBV20-1 and TRBJ2-3; D ambiguous. This CDR3 has 13 residues. Germline V gene data show CDR1 as DFQATT and CDR2 as SNEGSKA (reference sequence). CDR3 DNA sequence: TGCAGCCCTAAACAGTATAGCACAGATACGCAGTATTTT. Translated: CSPKQYSTDTQYF.

The table lists this clonotype with a few counts. The V gene is TRBV12-3 or TRBV12-4, the J gene TRBJ2-5; D ambiguous. V was pared by 1 base and J by 7 bases, with 7 bases between. The CDR3 has 12 residues. The CDR3 DNA is TGTGCCAGCAGTTTAGTTTGGGGGACCCAGTACTTC. The encoded protein is CASSLVWGTQYF.

The chain combines TRBV12-3 or TRBV12-4 with TRBJ2-1, with a tentative D call TRBD2 (5 bases). Trimming cost V 6 bases and J 9 bases, with 15 bases left between them. The CDR3 is made up of 13 amino acids. DNA for the CDR3: TGTGCCAGCAGCCGTCGGGGTCCAGCTGAGCAGTTCTTC. Translated, it gives CASSRRGPAEQFF.

The chain is built from TRBV6-1 and TRBJ2-1; 15 bases match TRBD2. The CDR3 has 18 amino acids. Germline V CDR1 and CDR2: MNHNS, SASEGT. V lost 5 bases and J lost 3; bases outside the gene matches: 8. The CDR3: CASSRVPGLAGGYNEQFF. DNA of the CDR3: TGTGCCAGCAGTCGGGTCCCGGGACTAGCGGGAGGCTACAATGAGCAGTTCTTC.

The chain uses TRBV12-3 or TRBV12-4 and TRBJ1-2, with D possibly being TRBD1 (6 bases). The germline V and J ends were trimmed by 2 bases and 4 bases, with 11 bases remaining between them. The CDR3 consists of 14 residues. CDR3 sequence: CASSLWTDPYGYTF. The CDR3 DNA follows: TGTGCCAGCAGTTTATGGACAGATCCCTATGGCTACACCTTC.

The table lists this clonotype with many counts. J is TRBJ2-3 and V is TRBV20-1; tentatively, D is TRBD1 (6 bases). Germline CDR1 reads DFQATT; CDR2 reads SNEGSKA (reference sequence). The CDR3 loop spans 13 amino acids. The germline V and J ends were trimmed by 5 bases and 4 bases, with 13 bases remaining between them. The CDR3 sequence is CSAFRTVPDTQYF. In DNA form, the CDR3 reads TGCAGTGCTTTTAGGACAGTCCCAGATACGCAGTATTTT.

V is TRBV10-3 and J is TRBJ1-6; D unclear. Trimming took off 0 bases at V and 6 bases at J, with 9 bases between the two ends. The CDR3 is 15 residues long. Germline V gene lookup returns CDR1 ENHRY and CDR2 SYGVKD. In nucleotides, the CDR3 is TGTGCCATCAGTGAGTCGACCGGCGCTAATTCACCCCTCCACTTT. Its translation is CAISESTGANSPLHF.

Many counts were recorded for this clonotype. V and J are TRBV20-1 and TRBJ2-3; D is unclear. Trimming took 5 bases from V and 6 from J, leaving 9 bases between them. Germline values: CDR1 DFQATT, CDR2 SNEGSKA (reference sequence). This CDR3 is 11 amino acids long. CDR3 in DNA: TGCAGTGCTCCTCGCGCCGATACGCAGTATTTT. Encoded protein: CSAPRADTQYF.

This clonotype was found many times. The genes are TRBV12-3 or TRBV12-4 and TRBJ2-7; 12 positions match TRBD2. This CDR3 comprises 16 residues. V lost 5 bases to trimming and J lost 4 bases; unmatched junction nucleotides: 9. The CDR3 DNA reads as TGTGCCAGCAGTCCGACTAGCGGGAGAAGATCGTACGAGCAGTACTTC. It codes for CASSPTSGRRSYEQYF.

This chain joins TRBV20-1 and TRBJ1-4, with TRBD1 matching over 9 bases. There are 13 residues in the CDR3. J was trimmed by 7 bases and V by 5 bases; bases with no gene match: 5. Germline assignment: CDR1 DFQATT and CDR2 SNEGSKA (reference sequence). CDR3 amino acids: CSAWDRDSEKLFF. The CDR3 nucleotides are TGCAGTGCTTGGGACAGGGATAGTGAAAAACTGTTTTTT.

The chain recombines TRBV3-1 with TRBJ1-6; TRBD1 matches at 9 bases. Unmatched junction bases numbered 21, after V lost 11 bases and J lost 10 bases. Germline CDR1 is LGHDT and CDR2 is YNNKEL (reference sequence). There are 17 residues in the CDR3. CDR3 bases: TGTGCCTGCTGCCAAGGCACAGGGGGCGGAATTTGGTCACCCCTCCACTTT. Translating gives CACCQGTGGGIWSPLHF.

The rearrangement joins TRBV6-2 or TRBV6-3 to TRBJ2-7; TRBD2 aligns across 7 bases. V shed 5 bases and J 2 bases; nucleotides not matched to a gene: 3. The CDR3 extends over 13 amino acids. Germline CDR1 reads MNHEY; CDR2 reads SVGEGT. The CDR3 spells CASSRDYAYEQYF. CDR3 sequence (DNA): TGTGCCAGCAGTCGGGACTACGCCTACGAGCAGTACTTC.